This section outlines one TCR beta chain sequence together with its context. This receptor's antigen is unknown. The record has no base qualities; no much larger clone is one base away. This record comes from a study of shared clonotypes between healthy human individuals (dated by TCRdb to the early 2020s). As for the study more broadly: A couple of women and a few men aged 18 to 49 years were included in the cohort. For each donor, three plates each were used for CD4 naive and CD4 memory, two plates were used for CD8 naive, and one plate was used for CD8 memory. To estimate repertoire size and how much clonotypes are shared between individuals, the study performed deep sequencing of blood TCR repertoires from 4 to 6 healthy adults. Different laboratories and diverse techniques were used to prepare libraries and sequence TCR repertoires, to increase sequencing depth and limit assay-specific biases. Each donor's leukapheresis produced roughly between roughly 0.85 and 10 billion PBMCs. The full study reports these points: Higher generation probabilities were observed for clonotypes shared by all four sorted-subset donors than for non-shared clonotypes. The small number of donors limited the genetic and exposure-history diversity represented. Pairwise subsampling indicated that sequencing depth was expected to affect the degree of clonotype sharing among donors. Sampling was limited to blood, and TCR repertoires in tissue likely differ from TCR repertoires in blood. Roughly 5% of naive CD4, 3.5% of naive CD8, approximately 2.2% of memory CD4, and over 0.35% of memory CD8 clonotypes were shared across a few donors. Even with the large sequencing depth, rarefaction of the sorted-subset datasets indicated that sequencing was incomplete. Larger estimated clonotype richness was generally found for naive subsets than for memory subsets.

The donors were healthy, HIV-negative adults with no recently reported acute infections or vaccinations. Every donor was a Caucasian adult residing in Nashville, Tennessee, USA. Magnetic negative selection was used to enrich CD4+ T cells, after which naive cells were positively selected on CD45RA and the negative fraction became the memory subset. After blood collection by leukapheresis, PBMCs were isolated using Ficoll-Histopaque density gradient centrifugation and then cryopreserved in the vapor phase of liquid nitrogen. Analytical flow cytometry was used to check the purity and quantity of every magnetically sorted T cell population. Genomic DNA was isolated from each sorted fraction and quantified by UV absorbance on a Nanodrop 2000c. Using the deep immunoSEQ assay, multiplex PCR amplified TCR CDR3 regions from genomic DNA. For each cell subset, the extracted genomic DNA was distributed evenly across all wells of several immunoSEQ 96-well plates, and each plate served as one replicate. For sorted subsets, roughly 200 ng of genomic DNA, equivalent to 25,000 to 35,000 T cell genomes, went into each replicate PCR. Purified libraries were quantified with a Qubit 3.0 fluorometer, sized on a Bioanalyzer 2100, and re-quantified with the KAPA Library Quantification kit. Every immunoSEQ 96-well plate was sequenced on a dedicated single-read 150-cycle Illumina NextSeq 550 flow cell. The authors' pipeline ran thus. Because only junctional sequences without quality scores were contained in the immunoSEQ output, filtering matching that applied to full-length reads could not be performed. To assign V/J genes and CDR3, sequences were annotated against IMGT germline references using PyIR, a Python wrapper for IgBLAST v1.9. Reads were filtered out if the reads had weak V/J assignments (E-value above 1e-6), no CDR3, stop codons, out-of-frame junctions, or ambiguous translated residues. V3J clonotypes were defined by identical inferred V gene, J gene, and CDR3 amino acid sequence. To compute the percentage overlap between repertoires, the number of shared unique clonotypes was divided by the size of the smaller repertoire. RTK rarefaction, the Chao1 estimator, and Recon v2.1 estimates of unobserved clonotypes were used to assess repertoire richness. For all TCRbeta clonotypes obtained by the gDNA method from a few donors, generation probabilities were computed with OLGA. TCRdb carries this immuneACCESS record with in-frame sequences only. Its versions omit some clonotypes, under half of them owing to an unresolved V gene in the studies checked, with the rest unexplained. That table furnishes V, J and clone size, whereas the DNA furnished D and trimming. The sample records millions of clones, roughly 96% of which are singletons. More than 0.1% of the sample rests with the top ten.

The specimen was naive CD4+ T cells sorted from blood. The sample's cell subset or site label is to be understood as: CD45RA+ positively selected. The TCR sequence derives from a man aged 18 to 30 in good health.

The sequenced DNA: TGTGCCAGCATCCCCACCCACAGGGGACGAAGCTACCCCTTGGGCTATGGCTACACCTTC. This gives the protein CASIPTHRGRSYPLGYGYTF. This sequence uses TRBV28 and TRBJ1-2; 7 bases in the middle match TRBD1. According to the germline V gene, CDR1 reads MDHEN and CDR2 reads SYDVKM. Spanning cysteine to phenylalanine, the CDR3 consists of 20 amino acids. This entry keeps only the CDR3 DNA: 60 bases, framed from base 1. V is trimmed back by 7 bases and J by 4 bases, and the junction contains 27 bases that no gene match accounts for.